These T cell receptor beta chains were read from a single sample in a study of monozygotic twins with cystic fibrosis. This table comes from immunoSEQ multiplex PCR, and its TCRdb copy is limited to in-frame clones, with some not included. The sample contains around 27,000 clones, roughly 96% of which appear only once. Source material: blood. Receptor source: a girl aged 2-10 years with cystic fibrosis. The CDR3 runs from the conserved cysteine through the conserved F or W. D genes are given only for firm matches. Not all rows give a size; the values are once, few, many and, for expanded clones, a class.

TRBD2	TRBV5-4	TRBJ2-3	16	NA	CASSPGLAGSTDTQYF	TGTGCCAGCAGCCCGGGACTAGCGGGAAGCACAGATACGCAGTATTTT
NA	TRBV30	TRBJ2-1	15	NA	CAWSVSGWDYNEQFF	TGTGCCTGGAGTGTATCAGGGTGGGATTACAATGAGCAGTTCTTC
NA	TRBV20-1	TRBJ2-7	11	NA	CSATRTDEQYF	TGCAGTGCTACCCGCACAGACGAGCAGTACTTC
NA	TRBV28	TRBJ1-1	17	NA	CASFPMNRNRVNTEAFF	TGTGCCAGCTTCCCCATGAACCGGAACAGGGTGAACACTGAAGCTTTCTTT
NA	TRBV27	TRBJ2-5	13	NA	CASTPLGTGTQYF	TGTGCCAGCACCCCTCTAGGAACCGGGACCCAGTACTTC
NA	TRBV13	TRBJ1-4	15	NA	CASSPRGNANEKLFF	TGTGCCAGCAGCCCGAGGGGAAACGCTAATGAAAAACTGTTTTTT
NA	TRBV4-1	TRBJ1-5	14	once	CASSQDLSNQPQHF	TGCGCCAGCAGCCAAGATCTTAGCAATCAGCCCCAGCATTTT
NA	TRBV9	TRBJ1-2	13	NA	CASSNTGWGGYTF	TGTGCCAGCAGCAATACAGGGTGGGGTGGCTACACCTTC
NA	TRBV6-5	TRBJ2-2	14	NA	CASSSTKYAGELFF	TGTGCCAGCAGTTCGACCAAGTATGCCGGGGAGCTGTTTTTT
NA	TRBV7-8	TRBJ2-7	15	NA	CASSDGPRGTYEQYF	TGTGCCAGCAGCGATGGACCGCGCGGGACCTACGAGCAGTACTTC